Sequencing of this TCR beta chain was carried out in a study of chemoradiotherapy in HPV16-positive cancers. Across the study: Candidate HPV-specific T-cell clones and common TCR motifs came from functional assays in a couple of HPV16-positive patients.

Germline V lookup: CDR1 MNHEY, CDR2 SVGAGI. CDR3 length equals 15 residues. V shed 7 bases and J shed 6 bases, with 16 bases lying between them. Study results and caveats: Candidate HPV-specific clones and E7-related TCR motifs grew in tumor during treatment.

This clone was found once. Its antigen is as yet unknown. Repeated repertoire sampling spanned the course of chemoradiotherapy. Assay used: immunoSEQ multiplex PCR; TCRdb lists only in-frame clones, some missing. This sample has roughly 1,400 clones, with around 86% found just once. The sequences come from tumor tissue, collected from a patient who underwent chemoradiotherapy. V and J are TRBV6-5 and TRBJ1-6; D is unresolved. This receptor was identified in a human donor with HPV-associated anogenital cancer. The CDR3 spells CASNFLGGSNSPLHF. The CDR3 coding sequence is TGTGCCAGCAATTTTTTAGGAGGCAGTAATTCACCCCTCCACTTT.